The sequence of this T cell receptor beta chain was determined in a study of T cell responses to AZD1222 COVID-19 vaccine. General study findings and limits: Within unmutated variant regions lay the reported targets of nearly half of spike-specific TCRs. The peak T cell response came first, and repertoires were sampled only after it. Among vaccine-associated CD4 TCRs, coverage spanned spike, with dominance at 160-218 and 743-854.

The CDR3 length is 15 residues. Germline CDR1 and CDR2: MNHEY and SVGAGI. Between the trimmed V and J ends, which lost 2 bases and 1 base, there was a span of 11 bases. Remarks on this clone: The antigen is not known.

Clones were read by immunoSEQ multiplex PCR, and TCRdb kept only the in-frame ones, dropping some. The table has roughly 180,000 clones, about 89% seen once; the top ten hold around 3.6%. The sample in question was peripheral blood, obtained 28 days after the second AZD1222 dose. The chain links TRBV6-5 to TRBJ1-1, with a weak D call TRBD1 (5 bases). The sequence derives from an adult who received the AZD1222 COVID-19 vaccine. CDR3 DNA: TGTGCCAGCAGTTACCCGGGACTGGGGAACACTGAAGCTTTCTTT. It specifies CASSYPGLGNTEAFF.